Below, 25 T cell receptor beta chains from the same sample are listed, as sequenced in a study of shared clonotypes between healthy human individuals. Assay used: immunoSEQ multiplex PCR; TCRdb lists only in-frame clones, some missing. The sample contains fewer than 1.8 million clones, 98% of which appear only once. The sequenced sample consisted of naive CD4+ T cells sorted from blood. Subset of the sample: CD45RA+ positively selected. The receptor source for this set is a man aged 25-45 years in good health.

Comment on this clone: The same CDR3 arises from other DNA sequences in this sample as well. The chain combines TRBV7-9 with TRBJ1-1; possibly TRBD1 for D (5 bases). The germline V gene encodes CDR1 SEHNR and CDR2 FQNEAQ (reference sequence). V was cut by 1 base and J by 5 bases, with 11 bases left in between. This CDR3 has 14 amino acids. CDR3 sequence reads: CASSLVQGRTEAFF. Written as DNA, the CDR3 is TGTGCCAGCAGCTTAGTTCAGGGTCGAACTGAAGCTTTCTTT.

The rearrangement joins TRBV6-1 to TRBJ1-5; 9 nucleotides match TRBD1. V lost 6 bases and J lost 7; bases outside the gene matches: 10. CDR3 size: 15 residues. Germline CDR1 reads MNHNS; CDR2 reads SASEGT. DNA of the CDR3: TGTGCCAGCAGCGTTACAGGGGGCGAAGGCCAGCCCCAGCATTTT. It specifies CASSVTGGEGQPQHF.

The table lists this clone with a count of one. J is TRBJ2-1 and V is TRBV10-2, with TRBD2 matching 8 bases. This CDR3 contains 15 residues. The V and J ends lost 5 bases and 8 bases, in that order; junction bases with no gene match: 11. Germline assignment: CDR1 WSHSY and CDR2 SAAADI. CDR3 protein: CASSTAGVGFYEQFF. For the CDR3, the DNA is TGCGCCAGCAGTACAGCGGGAGTTGGTTTTTATGAGCAGTTCTTC.

This clone showed up just once. CDR3 DNA sequence: TGTGCCAGCAGCTTGGACCGTTTAGCGGATGAGCAGTTCTTC. Its translation is CASSLDRLADEQFF. The V gene is TRBV5-6, the J gene TRBJ2-1; TRBD2 might be the D (6 bases). The germline CDR1 and CDR2 sequences are SGHDT and YYEEEE. The CDR3 length is 14 residues. Trimming left V 0 bases short and J 8 bases short, with 12 bases between.

This chain uses TRBV29-1 with TRBJ2-1, with a weak D call TRBD2 (7 bases). The CDR3 covers 13 residues. V lost 7 bases and J lost 5, with 15 bases in between. The germline gives CDR1 SQVTM, CDR2 ANQGSEA. The CDR3 sequence: CSARKGGNNEQFF. As DNA, the CDR3 is TGCAGCGCCCGAAAGGGGGGGAACAATGAGCAGTTCTTC.

A single count supports this clone. The chain combines TRBV2 with TRBJ2-7, with D tentatively TRBD1 (5 bases). The germline V gene encodes CDR1 SNHLY and CDR2 FYNNEI. The V end lost 8 bases, the J end lost 3 bases, and 8 bases lay between the germline ends. CDR3 length: 11 residues. CDR3 sequence: CASGALYEQYF. The CDR3 DNA reads as TGTGCCAGCGGGGCCCTCTACGAGCAGTACTTC.

This clone was recorded only once. CDR3 in DNA: TGTGCCAGCAGTTACGAGATGCACTATGGCTACACCTTC. Its protein product is CASSYEMHYGYTF. The genes are TRBV6-5 and TRBJ1-2, with D unresolved. The CDR3 runs 13 residues. V lost 2 bases and J lost 3, with 7 bases in between. Germline-derived CDR1 and CDR2 are MNHEY and SVGAGI.

This rearrangement joins TRBV5-6 to TRBJ1-3, with 7 bases that match TRBD1. The CDR3 is 15 residues long. Germline CDR1 is SGHDT and CDR2 is YYEEEE. The ends lost 0 bases at V and 8 bases at J; junction bases unmatched: 8. The CDR3 reads CASSLGPDRADTIYF. The CDR3 region has the DNA TGTGCCAGCAGCTTGGGCCCTGACAGGGCTGACACCATATATTTT.

The chain links TRBV7-9 to TRBJ1-5; D is unresolved. There are 11 residues in the CDR3. Trimming cost V 5 bases and J 12 bases, with 11 bases left between them. In germline, CDR1 is SEHNR, CDR2 FQNEAQ (reference sequence). The CDR3 nucleotides read TGTGCCAGCAGCGCATCAGAGCGCCAGCATTTT. It is translated as CASSASERQHF.

J is TRBJ2-3 and V is TRBV29-1; D unclear. Trimming pared 4 bases from V and 2 bases from J, leaving 13 bases between. Germline assignment: CDR1 SQVTM and CDR2 ANQGSEA. The CDR3 covers 14 residues. The CDR3 protein is CSVGSRSHTDTQYF. The CDR3 coding sequence is TGCAGCGTTGGTTCCAGGAGCCACACAGATACGCAGTATTTT.

This rearrangement joins TRBV2 to TRBJ1-4; possibly TRBD1 for D (6 bases). Between the trimmed V and J ends, which lost 6 bases and 3 bases, there was a span of 11 bases. Germline V lookup: CDR1 SNHLY, CDR2 FYNNEI. The CDR3 is 14 amino acids. This chain's CDR3 is CASSYPGANEKLFF. The CDR3 coding sequence is TGTGCCAGCAGCTACCCAGGGGCTAATGAAAAACTGTTTTTT.

This chain uses TRBV11-3 with TRBJ2-1, with 8 bases identical to TRBD2. The CDR3 spans 14 residues. J lost 9 bases, V lost 1 base, and 5 bases had no gene match. Germline CDR1 reads SGHNT; CDR2 reads YENEEA. In nucleotides, the CDR3 is TGTGCCAGCAGCTTAGTGAGTCTAGCGGGTGAGCAGTTCTTC. Protein: CASSLVSLAGEQFF.

The chain links TRBV5-4 to TRBJ1-2, with a weak D call TRBD1 (6 bases). Germline V gene sequence: CDR1 SGHNT, CDR2 YYREEE (reference sequence). The V and J ends lost 10 bases and 0 bases respectively, with 13 bases between them. The CDR3 length is 13 residues. The CDR3 loop reads CAAGATTNYGYTF. The DNA of the CDR3 is TGTGCCGCGGGGGCCACTACTAACTATGGCTACACCTTC.

The chain joins TRBV9 to TRBJ2-7; D gene unclear. CDR3 length equals 14 residues. Germline V gene sequence: CDR1 SGDLS, CDR2 YYNGEE. Between the trimmed V and J ends, which lost 4 bases and 5 bases, there was a span of 16 bases. The CDR3 sequence is CASSYSLESHEQYF. The CDR3 nucleotides are TGTGCCAGCAGCTACAGTTTGGAAAGCCACGAGCAGTACTTC.

The CDR3 region is CASGLSQGGTGELFF. The CDR3 DNA sequence: TGTGCTAGTGGTTTGTCACAGGGTGGCACCGGGGAGCTGTTTTTT. J is TRBJ2-2 and V is TRBV12-5; weak D call: TRBD1 (6 bases). This CDR3 region has 15 residues. The germline gives CDR1 LGHNT, CDR2 FRNRAP. The V and J ends lost 2 bases and 4 bases respectively, with 11 bases between them.

J is TRBJ2-7 and V is TRBV29-1; D is perhaps TRBD1 (6 bases). The CDR3 is 15 residues long. V was pared by 4 bases and J by 0 bases, with 16 bases between. CDR1 is SQVTM, CDR2 ANQGSEA, per germline. CDR3: CSVGADRTPSYEQYF. The CDR3 DNA reads as TGCAGCGTTGGAGCCGACAGGACCCCCTCCTACGAGCAGTACTTC.

This chain joins TRBV5-1 and TRBJ2-7; no firm D call. Trimming took off 1 base at V and 3 bases at J, with 8 bases between the two ends. CDR1 SGHRS and CDR2 YFSETQ come from the germline V gene. This CDR3 contains 13 residues. CDR3 sequence: CASSLQANYEQYF. The CDR3 DNA reads as TGCGCCAGCAGCTTGCAGGCGAACTACGAGCAGTACTTC.

The chain combines TRBV6-1 with TRBJ2-3; D unclear. Trimming removed 6 bases at V and 4 bases at J, with 14 bases between. The V gene's germline CDR1 is MNHNS and CDR2 SASEGT. The CDR3 runs to 14 residues. The CDR3 spells CASRAPNEADTQYF. CDR3 coding DNA: TGTGCCAGCAGGGCCCCAAACGAAGCAGATACGCAGTATTTT.

This chain's CDR3 is CASSPVGQGAEDEKLFF. For the CDR3, the DNA is TGTGCCAGCAGTCCGGTGGGACAGGGGGCGGAGGATGAAAAACTGTTTTTT. The chain links TRBV2 to TRBJ1-4; 12 bases map to TRBD1. Trimming cost V 5 bases and J 6 bases; bases outside gene matches: 10. The CDR3 spans 17 residues. Germline-derived CDR1 and CDR2 are SNHLY and FYNNEI.

This chain uses TRBV10-1 with TRBJ2-7, with 9 bases aligning to TRBD2. Germline V gene lookup returns CDR1 WNHNN and CDR2 SYGVQD (reference sequence). CDR3 size: 15 residues. The V segment lost 3 bases and the J segment 1 base; nucleotides outside the gene matches: 4. The CDR3 DNA follows: TGCGCCAGCAGTGATCTAGCGGGGAATTCCTACGAGCAGTACTTC. As protein: CASSDLAGNSYEQYF.

This clone was detected only once. Relative to the germline gene, one junction end is altered; a read error may explain this. This rearrangement joins TRBV15 to TRBJ1-2; 7 nucleotides align to TRBD1. From germline, CDR1 is LNHNV and CDR2 YYDKDF (reference sequence). The CDR3 sequence is 16 residues long. Here the CDR3 DNA reads TGTGCCACCAGCAGAGACCCTACGGGACAGTACTATGGCTACACTTTC. Amino acid sequence: CATSRDPTGQYYGYTF.

The chain recombines TRBV7-9 with TRBJ2-1, with 14 bases lining up with TRBD2. Germline V gene sequence: CDR1 SEHNR, CDR2 FQNEAQ (reference sequence). This CDR3 comprises 16 residues. V lost 3 bases to trimming and J lost 7 bases; unmatched junction nucleotides: 5. CDR3 nucleotides: TGTGCCAGCAGCTTCTCGACTAGCGGGAGGGGGAATGAGCAGTTCTTC. Residues: CASSFSTSGRGNEQFF.

The rearrangement uses TRBV5-4 and TRBJ1-2; D uncertain. Germline V gene lookup returns CDR1 SGHNT and CDR2 YYREEE (reference sequence). The CDR3 consists of 13 residues. Between the trimmed V and J ends, which lost 2 bases and 3 bases, there was a span of 8 bases. CDR3: CASSFSRDYGYTF. In DNA, the CDR3 is TGTGCCAGCAGCTTCTCACGGGACTATGGCTACACCTTC.

The V call is TRBV9, the J call TRBJ2-7; tentatively, D is TRBD2 (6 bases). The V end was cut by 4 bases, the J end by 2 bases, with 13 bases between. The germline gives CDR1 SGDLS, CDR2 YYNGEE. The CDR3 length is 14 residues. The CDR3 loop reads CASSSASETYEQYF. The CDR3 coding sequence is TGTGCCAGCAGCTCCGCTAGCGAAACCTACGAGCAGTACTTC.

This clone has a single count. This rearrangement joins TRBV12-5 to TRBJ2-2; D is possibly TRBD1 (6 bases). Germline lookup yields CDR1 LGHNT and CDR2 FRNRAP. The CDR3 runs to 13 residues. The V and J ends lost 5 bases and 7 bases respectively, with 11 bases between them. CDR3 DNA sequence: TGTGCTAGTGGTGTAACAGGGTTCGGGGAGCTGTTTTTT. It specifies CASGVTGFGELFF.